The clone carrying this TCR beta chain appeared many times. No antigen is known for it. During its preparation, the TCRbeta library received unique molecular identifiers. A single record per CDR3 protein comes from TCRdb applying MiXCR to the PCR reads. The sample lists 670,000 or so distinct CDR3 sequences; around 13% were seen once. The data belong to a study of T-cell reconstitution after alpha-beta-depleted transplantation in children. Study-level points and caveats: Approximately two months post-transplant, alpha-beta T cells reportedly originated from several hundred expanded graft clones. Certain patients had high TCRbeta diversity at day 60, and it came from recipient T cells and thymic progenitors that survived.

V lost 3 bases to trimming and J lost 9 bases, with 13 bases between them. Looked up from germline, CDR1 is DFQATT and CDR2 is SNEGSKA (reference sequence). The CDR3 loop spans 12 amino acids. The sample was PBMCs, taken before TCRalphabeta/CD19-depleted stem cell transplant. This clonotype was obtained from a girl aged 2-10 years with congenital amegakaryocytic thrombocytopenia, due to receive a stem cell transplant. The chain recombines TRBV20-1 with TRBJ2-3; D is ambiguous. In DNA, the CDR3 is TGCAGTGCTAGCTCAGAGCTGGAAACGCAGTATTTT. It translates to CSASSELETQYF.